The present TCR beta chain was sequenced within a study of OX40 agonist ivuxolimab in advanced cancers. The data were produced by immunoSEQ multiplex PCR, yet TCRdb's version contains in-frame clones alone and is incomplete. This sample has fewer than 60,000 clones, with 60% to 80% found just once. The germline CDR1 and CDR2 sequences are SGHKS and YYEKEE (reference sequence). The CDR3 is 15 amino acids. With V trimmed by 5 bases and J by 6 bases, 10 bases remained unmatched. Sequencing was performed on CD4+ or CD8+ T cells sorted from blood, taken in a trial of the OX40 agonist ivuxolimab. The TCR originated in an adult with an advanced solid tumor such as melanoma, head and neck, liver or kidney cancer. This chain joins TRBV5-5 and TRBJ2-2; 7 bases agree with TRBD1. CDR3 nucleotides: TGTGCCAGCAGTTTTACAGGGGATGGGGCCGGGGAGCTGTTTTTT. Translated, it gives CASSFTGDGAGELFF.